This TCR beta chain comes out of a study of radiation and T cells in renal cell carcinoma. TCRdb's copy holds only in-frame clones and misses some; the assay was immunoSEQ multiplex PCR. This sample yields about 130,000 clones, of which about 88% are seen a single time; about 12% belongs to the top ten. General observations from the study: In blood, top tumor clones expanded by 2 weeks, shrinking by 4.

Germline V gives CDR1 MDHEN, CDR2 SYDVKM. V was clipped by 5 bases and J by 9 bases, with 11 bases between them. The CDR3 spans 13 residues. The time point was: baseline pretreatment blood. Treatment here: 15 Gy SBRT to primary tumor, nephrectomy 4 weeks later. Clear cell pathology was present in this patient's renal cell carcinoma. About this clone itself: Its antigen is not known.

The sequences come from blood, collected from a patient whose treatment included radiotherapy and nephrectomy. V is TRBV28 and J is TRBJ1-6; D might be TRBD1 (5 bases). The origin of this receptor is a woman between 50 and 59 years old with renal cell carcinoma. CDR3 sequence: CASSAQGSSPLHF. The CDR3 DNA reads TGTGCCAGCAGTGCCCAGGGAAGTTCACCCCTCCACTTT.